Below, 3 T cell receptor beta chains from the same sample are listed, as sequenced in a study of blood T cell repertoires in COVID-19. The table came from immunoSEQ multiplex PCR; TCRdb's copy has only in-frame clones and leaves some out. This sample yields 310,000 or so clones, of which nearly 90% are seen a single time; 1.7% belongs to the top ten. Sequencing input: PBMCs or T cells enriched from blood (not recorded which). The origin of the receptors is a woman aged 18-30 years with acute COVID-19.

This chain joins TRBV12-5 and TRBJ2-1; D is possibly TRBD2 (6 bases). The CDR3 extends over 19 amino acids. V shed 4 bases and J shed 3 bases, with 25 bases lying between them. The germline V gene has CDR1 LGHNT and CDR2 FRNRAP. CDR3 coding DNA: TGTGCTAGTGGTTCCGACCCAGTCCCTCTAGCGCGGGACTACAATGAGCAGTTCTTC. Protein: CASGSDPVPLARDYNEQFF.

CDR3 residues: CAWSVRAGGPRYF. The CDR3 coding sequence is TGTGCCTGGAGTGTTCGAGCGGGAGGGCCTAGGTACTTC. This chain connects TRBV30 to TRBJ2-5; 10 bases are shared with TRBD2. The CDR3 extends over 13 amino acids. V shed 0 bases and J 13 bases; nucleotides not matched to a gene: 8. The V gene's germline CDR1 is GTSNPN and CDR2 SVGIG (reference sequence).

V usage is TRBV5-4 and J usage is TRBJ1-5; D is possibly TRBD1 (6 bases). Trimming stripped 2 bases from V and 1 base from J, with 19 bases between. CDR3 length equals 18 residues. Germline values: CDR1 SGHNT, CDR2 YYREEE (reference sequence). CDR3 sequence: CASSFTGTLPPSNQPQHF. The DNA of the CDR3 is TGTGCCAGCAGCTTCACCGGGACACTACCGCCCAGCAATCAGCCCCAGCATTTT. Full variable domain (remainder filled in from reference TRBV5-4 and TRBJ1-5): ETGVTQSPTHLIKTRGQQVTLRCSSQSGHNTVSWYQQALGQGPQFIFQYYREEENGRGNFPPRFSGLQFPNYSSELNVNALELDDSALYLCASSFTGTLPPSNQPQHFGDGTRLSIL.